What follows describes a single T cell receptor (beta chain). The antigen remains unidentified. These data come from a study of cytomegalovirus exposure and HLA in healthy donors. The ends were cut back, 2 bases at V and 1 base at J, with 17 bases in the middle. There are 17 residues in the CDR3. Germline CDR1 reads MDHEN; CDR2 reads SYDVKM. Whole-study findings and limits: Diagnosis of cytomegalovirus status made by the classifier reportedly showed high specificity and sensitivity. Later analysis suggested links between common viral pathogens and several top significant clusters. Many donors carried some public TCRs, although rarity characterized most TCR sequences. There were about 160 TCR beta chains listed as cytomegalovirus-associated.

Use of 60 Vbeta and 13 Jbeta primers characterized the PCR. Assay: immunoSEQ multiplex PCR; the TCRdb copy retains only in-frame clones and omits some. The sample has tens of thousands of clones, 65% to 75% seen once. The receptor was derived from a man aged 30-40 years in good health and CMV-seropositive. The chain is built from TRBV28 and TRBJ1-1; D is possibly TRBD1 (5 bases). Material for sequencing was PBMCs. CDR3 region: CASSLGAGGPGNTEAFF. For the CDR3, the DNA is TGTGCCAGCAGTTTAGGGGCCGGGGGTCCGGGGAACACTGAAGCTTTCTTT.